These 18 T cell receptor beta chains originate from one sample sequenced in a study of siplizumab effects on memory and regulatory T cells. Sequencing used immunoSEQ multiplex PCR; TCRdb keeps in-frame clones, though not all of them. This sample has some 46,000 clones, with roughly 92% found just once. Sample: CD8+ T cells sorted from blood. These receptors originate from a human donor in good health.

This clone was seen a single time. The chain joins TRBV19 to TRBJ2-7; TRBD2 matches at 9 bases. CDR1 LNHDA and CDR2 SQIVND come from the germline V gene (reference sequence). The V and J ends lost 4 bases and 4 bases, in that order; junction bases with no gene match: 5. CDR3 size: 14 residues. The CDR3, as DNA: TGTGCCAGTAGTACTAGCGGGACTTATTACGAGCAGTACTTC. This gives the protein CASSTSGTYYEQYF. The full variable domain, its missing parts supplied by reference TRBV19 and TRBJ2-7, is DGGITQSPKYLFRKEGQNVTLSCEQNLNHDAMYWYRQDPGQGLRLIYYSQIVNDFQKGDIAEGYSVSREKKESFPLTVTSAQKNPTAFYLCASSTSGTYYEQYFGPGTRLTVT.

V usage is TRBV7-2 and J usage is TRBJ2-7; 8 bases are a match to TRBD1. The germline V gene has CDR1 SGHTA and CDR2 FQGNSA. V was pared by 5 bases and J by 0 bases, with 3 bases of the junction left unmatched. This CDR3 comprises 14 residues. The CDR3 loop is CASSQGALSYEQYF. The CDR3 DNA reads as TGTGCCAGCAGCCAGGGGGCCCTCTCCTACGAGCAGTACTTC.

The chain joins TRBV13 to TRBJ2-3; D is unclear. Germline V lookup: CDR1 PRHDT, CDR2 FYEKMQ (reference sequence). The CDR3 consists of 13 residues. V lost 1 base to trimming and J lost 6 bases, with 8 bases between them. CDR3 protein: CASSLESTDTQYF. CDR3 DNA: TGTGCCAGCAGCTTAGAGTCAACGGATACGCAGTATTTT.

This clone was recorded once. The chain joins TRBV6-5 to TRBJ1-4; D not resolved. The germline CDR1 and CDR2 sequences are MNHEY and SVGAGI. V was cut by 5 bases and J by 7 bases, with 8 bases left in between. The CDR3 runs 12 residues. CDR3 loop: CASSEDGEKLFF. In DNA, the CDR3 is TGTGCCAGCAGTGAAGACGGTGAAAAACTGTTTTTT.

The chain has TRBV6-6 and TRBJ2-5; D remains unclear. The germline V gene has CDR1 MNHNY and CDR2 SVGAGI (reference sequence). Trimming left V 7 bases short and J 0 bases short, with 9 bases between. The CDR3 length is 13 residues. As DNA, the CDR3 is TGTGCCAGCACCTATCTGTACCAAGAGACCCAGTACTTC. This gives the protein CASTYLYQETQYF.

CDR3 bases: TGTGCCAGCAGTGCCCCCTTTGAAATTTGGAGTGAAGCTAACTATGGCTACACCTTC. Amino acids: CASSAPFEIWSEANYGYTF. This chain connects TRBV28 to TRBJ1-2; no firm D call. The CDR3 has 19 amino acids. Trimming took 5 bases from V and 0 from J, leaving 25 bases between them. Germline CDR1 is MDHEN and CDR2 is SYDVKM.

The chain is built from TRBV11-2 and TRBJ2-7; D uncertain. The CDR3 covers 13 residues. Germline CDR1 and CDR2: SGHAT and FQNNGV. V was trimmed by 1 base and J by 6 bases, leaving 10 bases between them. The CDR3 DNA follows: TGTGCCAGCAGCTTAGTCAGGTTTAGCGAGCAGTACTTC. The encoded protein is CASSLVRFSEQYF.

J is TRBJ2-5 and V is TRBV11-2; tentative D call: TRBD1 (6 bases). The DNA end lines up better with TRBJ2-7; the J call may be wrong. CDR3 size: 14 residues. The germline gives CDR1 SGHAT, CDR2 FQNNGV. CDR3 bases: TGTGCCAGCAGCTTAGTTCACAGGGCCTACGAGCAGTACTTC. This codes for CASSLVHRAYEQYF.

This rearrangement joins TRBV9 to TRBJ1-1, with TRBD1 matching over 7 bases. Germline V gene lookup returns CDR1 SGDLS and CDR2 YYNGEE. The CDR3 has 16 amino acids. J gave up 5 bases and V 0 bases, and 10 bases lay outside the gene matches. CDR3 nucleotide sequence: TGTGCCAGCAGCGTAGCCGTGACAGGGTTTCGAACTGAAGCTTTCTTT. The encoded protein is CASSVAVTGFRTEAFF.

This clone was detected only once. This sequence joins TRBV5-1 and TRBJ2-7; D is perhaps TRBD1 (7 bases). From germline, CDR1 is SGHRS and CDR2 YFSETQ. CDR3 length equals 14 residues. Deletions cut 4 bases from V and 5 bases from J, with 16 bases between. The chain's CDR3 is CASSPRDRRNEQYF. CDR3 nucleotides: TGCGCCAGCAGCCCGCGGGACAGACGTAACGAGCAGTACTTC.

With regard to this clone: The junction shows a germline mismatch at one end, possibly a read error. The chain couples TRBV2 to TRBJ2-7, with D perhaps matching TRBD1 (5 bases). The germline gives CDR1 SNHLY, CDR2 FYNNEI. The CDR3 runs to 10 residues. CDR3 loop: CASSARQTDF. CDR3 in DNA: TGTGCCAGCAGTGCGAGACAGACGGACTTC.

The V gene is TRBV6-1, the J gene TRBJ2-7, with D perhaps matching TRBD1 or TRBD2 (5 bases each). The germline V gene encodes CDR1 MNHNS and CDR2 SASEGT. Trimming took off 2 bases at V and 5 bases at J, with 16 bases between the two ends. This CDR3 spans 15 amino acids. CDR3 residues: CASSETPGSPDEQYF. The CDR3, as DNA: TGTGCCAGCAGTGAAACCCCAGGGAGTCCGGACGAGCAGTACTTC.

This clone was counted a single time. This likely came from a read error, as a far larger clone is one base away. The chain combines TRBV13 with TRBJ2-7; the match to TRBD1 covers 12 bases. The J call may not be correct, given that the DNA end is closer to TRBJ2-5. This CDR3 region has 16 residues. Germline CDR1 and CDR2: PRHDT and FYEKMQ (reference sequence). The chain's CDR3 is CASSPSAGDRGQTQYF. CDR3 sequence (DNA): TGTGCCAGCAGCCCTTCGGCTGGGGACAGGGGGCAGACCCAGTACTTC.

V usage is TRBV28 and J usage is TRBJ2-2; TRBD1 aligns across 9 bases. In germline, CDR1 is MDHEN, CDR2 SYDVKM. The V segment lost 8 bases and the J segment 5 bases; nucleotides outside the gene matches: 9. This CDR3 is 15 amino acids long. The CDR3 sequence: CASSHRGLKTGELFF. The CDR3 DNA reads TGTGCCAGCTCTCACAGGGGGCTTAAAACCGGGGAGCTGTTTTTT.

The V gene is TRBV29-1, the J gene TRBJ2-1, with 8 bases identical to TRBD2. V lost 8 bases, J lost 6 bases, and 15 bases stayed unmatched. The CDR3 contains 15 residues. CDR1 is SQVTM, CDR2 ANQGSEA, per germline. The CDR3 spells CSFLKSGRGSNEQFF. DNA of the CDR3: TGCAGCTTTTTGAAAAGCGGGAGAGGATCCAATGAGCAGTTCTTC.

V is TRBV19 and J is TRBJ2-1, with a weak D call TRBD2 (6 bases). CDR1 LNHDA and CDR2 SQIVND come from the germline V gene (reference sequence). The CDR3 has 16 residues. V lost 5 bases and J 4 bases, leaving 18 bases between the germline ends. CDR3 protein: CASSPWVAAPYNEQFF. In DNA, the CDR3 is TGTGCCAGTAGTCCCTGGGTAGCGGCACCTTACAATGAGCAGTTCTTC.

The DNA of the CDR3 is TGTGCCAGCAGCTTAAGTGTGGCCGAGACCCAGTACTTC. Translated, it gives CASSLSVAETQYF. The chain couples TRBV11-2 to TRBJ2-5; D is ambiguous. Germline CDR1 and CDR2: SGHAT and FQNNGV. CDR3 length: 13 residues. Trimming left V 2 bases short and J 5 bases short, with 9 bases between.

The chain combines TRBV14 with TRBJ1-1; D not resolved. This CDR3 region has 14 residues. The germline gives CDR1 SGHDN, CDR2 FVKESK. Trimming removed 3 bases from V and 2 bases from J, with 10 bases in between. CDR3 DNA: TGTGCCAGCAGCCATAGGATGGATAACACTGAAGCTTTCTTT. The encoded protein is CASSHRMDNTEAFF. The entire variable domain, with the rest obtained from reference TRBV14 and TRBJ1-1, is as follows: EAGVTQFPSHSVIEKGQTVTLRCDPISGHDNLYWYRRVMGKEIKFLLHFVKESKQDESGMPNNRFLAERTGGTYSTLKVQPAELEDSGVYFCASSHRMDNTEAFFGQGTRLTVV.